This is a list of T cell receptor beta chains from one sample in a study of blood T cell repertoires in COVID-19. Assay: immunoSEQ multiplex PCR; the TCRdb copy retains only in-frame clones and omits some. The sample consists of over 200,000 clones, roughly 80% of them appearing once. The sample was peripheral blood. These receptor sequences come from a human donor in a cohort sampled during active COVID-19. The CDR3 runs from the conserved cysteine through the conserved F or W. The order of the fields is J gene, V gene, CDR3 protein.

TRBJ2-7,TRBV7-9,CASSLRRDYYEQYF
TRBJ1-1,TRBV6-5,CAAQQANTEAFF
TRBJ2-2,TRBV18,CASSLIAAPTGELFF
TRBJ2-7,TRBV28,CALRSPSSYEQYF
TRBJ2-7,TRBV12-5,CASGRYSGTPFYEQYF
TRBJ2-7,TRBV7-2,CASGFTLAGTEQYF
TRBJ2-5,TRBV7-9,CASSLGLAGQGETQYF
TRBJ1-3,TRBV9,CASSRRPGNTIYF
TRBJ2-2,TRBV19,CASSKTGNTGELFF
TRBJ2-1,TRBV7-3,CASSPIRRSYNEQFF
TRBJ2-7,TRBV2,CASRPDRGPYEQYF
TRBJ1-4,TRBV18,CASSPLGAATNEKLFF
TRBJ2-3,TRBV5-8,CASSSYRNTQYF
TRBJ2-1,TRBV4-2,CASSQEYEREIHNEQFF
TRBJ2-2,TRBV6-2/TRBV6-3,CASSFPLAGGRDTGELFF
TRBJ2-3,TRBV7-3,CASSLTTRADTQYF
TRBJ2-3,TRBV7-3,CASSLRLSDTDTQYF
TRBJ2-7,TRBV2,CASNPLGLAGAEQYF
TRBJ2-7,TRBV11-2,CASSLDRGSYEQYF
TRBJ1-1,TRBV7-2,CASSPRPGRTEAFF
TRBJ2-5,TRBV24-1,CATSDLVAGGQETQYF
TRBJ2-5,TRBV18,CASSPGAGETQYF
TRBJ1-2,TRBV5-1,CASSSTGETPGYTF
TRBJ2-7,TRBV6-5,CASSYSRGQVTYEQYF
TRBJ2-2,TRBV10-3,CAISAFRGSKTGELFF
TRBJ2-2,TRBV30,CAWSRRDPGTGELFF
TRBJ2-3,TRBV18,CASSPTASGTSTDTQYF
TRBJ1-2,TRBV30,CAWSAAGGLGYTF
TRBJ2-2,TRBV24-1,CATSDVRAAAGTGELFF
TRBJ2-7,TRBV7-9,CASSLTGGRAREQYF
TRBJ2-1,TRBV24-1,CATSDFGGSSYNEQFF
TRBJ2-7,TRBV18,CASSPGLVYEQYF
TRBJ1-1,TRBV29-1,CSVDKRTGMTEAFF
TRBJ1-1,TRBV28,CASSLGDRGAFF
TRBJ1-1,TRBV19,CATSDRGGRNTEAFF
TRBJ2-7,TRBV20-1,CSASWTSTYEQYF
TRBJ2-7,TRBV28,CASSFPRGGFYEQYF
TRBJ2-7,TRBV7-8,CASSSTYEQYF
TRBJ2-1,TRBV5-1,CASSRLGGDEQFF
TRBJ1-5,TRBV30,CAWSVQGGQPQHF
TRBJ2-7,TRBV11-2,CASSLNYEQYF
TRBJ2-1,TRBV28,CASSSRPSGRPPYNEQFF